This T cell receptor (beta chain) was identified during a study of blood T cells in healthy people across ages. This clonotype was found a few times. The second PCR ran about 6 to 12 cycles with a sample-barcoded 5' primer and J-beta primers. TCRdb reprocessed the 5' RACE reads via MiXCR and lists one record per CDR3 protein. The sample consists of about 580,000 distinct CDR3 sequences, more than 45% of them appearing once. This sequence originates from a man older than 75 in good health. Sequences were obtained from blood.

DNA for the CDR3: TGCAGTGCTGATGGGAGGCTAGCGGGGAAGGGCGGTGAGCAGTTCTTC. It translates to CSADGRLAGKGGEQFF. The genes are TRBV20-1 and TRBJ2-1, with 9 positions matching TRBD2. The germline V gene has CDR1 DFQATT and CDR2 SNEGSKA (reference sequence). Trimming removed 5 bases from V and 9 bases from J; junction bases left unmatched: 17. CDR3 size: 16 residues.